This TCR beta chain comes out of a study of cytomegalovirus exposure and HLA in healthy donors. About this clone itself: Its antigen is currently unknown.

Study-level points and caveats: Analysis performed later found around 15,000 TCR beta sequences associated with HLA alleles at 0.05 false discovery rate. Later analysis suggested most CMV-associated TCR beta chains were HLA-restricted. In presence/absence analyses, roughly uniform sequencing depth across donors was assumed.

13 Jbeta primers and 60 Vbeta primers were used for the PCR. Sequencing used immunoSEQ multiplex PCR; TCRdb keeps in-frame clones, though not all of them. Here the sample spans fewer than 150,000 clones, roughly three quarters being singletons. The clonotype comes from a man aged 25-40 years in good health and CMV-seronegative. What was sequenced was PBMCs.

CDR3 nucleotides: TGTGCCAGCAGCCACGCTTGGGGGCACCCGGACTCTGGAAACACCATATATTTT. It yields the protein CASSHAWGHPDSGNTIYF. The chain has TRBV9 and TRBJ1-3; tentative D call: TRBD1 (6 bases). The CDR3 totals 18 residues. V lost 4 bases and J 0 bases, leaving 20 bases between the germline ends. Germline assignment: CDR1 SGDLS and CDR2 YYNGEE.